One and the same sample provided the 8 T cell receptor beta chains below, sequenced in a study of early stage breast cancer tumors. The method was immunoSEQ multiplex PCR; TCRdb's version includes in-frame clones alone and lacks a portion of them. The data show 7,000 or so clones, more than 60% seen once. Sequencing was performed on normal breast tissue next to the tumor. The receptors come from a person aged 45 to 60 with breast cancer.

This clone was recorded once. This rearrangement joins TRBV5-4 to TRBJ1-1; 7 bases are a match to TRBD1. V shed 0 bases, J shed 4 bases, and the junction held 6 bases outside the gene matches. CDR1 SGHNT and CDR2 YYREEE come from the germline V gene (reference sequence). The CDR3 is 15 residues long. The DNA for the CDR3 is TGTGCCAGCAGCTTGGCCTCACAGGGGATCACTGAAGCTTTCTTT. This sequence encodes CASSLASQGITEAFF.

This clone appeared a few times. The CDR3 nucleotides are TGTGCCAGCAGCTTAGGCGGTGCGAACACCGGGGAGCTGTTTTTT. It yields the protein CASSLGGANTGELFF. This chain connects TRBV7-2 to TRBJ2-2; D not resolved. Germline V lookup: CDR1 SGHTA, CDR2 FQGNSA. Between the trimmed V and J ends, which lost 1 base and 0 bases, there was a span of 6 bases. CDR3 length: 15 residues.

In nucleotides, the CDR3 is TGTGCCAGTAGTTGGGGACAGAAAAATCAGCCCCAGCATTTT. Protein sequence: CASSWGQKNQPQHF. This sequence joins TRBV19 and TRBJ1-5, with 7 bases lining up with TRBD1. This CDR3 is 14 amino acids long. V was clipped by 5 bases and J by 4 bases; unmatched bases: 5. Germline V gene sequence: CDR1 LNHDA, CDR2 SQIVND (reference sequence).

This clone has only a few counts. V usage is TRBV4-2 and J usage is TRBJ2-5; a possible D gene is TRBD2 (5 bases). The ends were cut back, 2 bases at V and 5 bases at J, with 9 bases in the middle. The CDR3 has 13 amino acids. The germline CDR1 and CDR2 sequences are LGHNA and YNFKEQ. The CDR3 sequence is CASSQLRRETQYF. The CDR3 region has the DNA TGTGCCAGCAGCCAACTAAGGAGGGAGACCCAGTACTTC.

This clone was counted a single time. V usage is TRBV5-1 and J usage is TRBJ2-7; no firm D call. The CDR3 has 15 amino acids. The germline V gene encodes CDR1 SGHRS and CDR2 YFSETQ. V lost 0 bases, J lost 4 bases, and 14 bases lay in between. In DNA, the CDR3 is TGCGCCAGCAGCTTGGAGGCAGGTGGTTGGTACGAGCAGTACTTC. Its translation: CASSLEAGGWYEQYF.

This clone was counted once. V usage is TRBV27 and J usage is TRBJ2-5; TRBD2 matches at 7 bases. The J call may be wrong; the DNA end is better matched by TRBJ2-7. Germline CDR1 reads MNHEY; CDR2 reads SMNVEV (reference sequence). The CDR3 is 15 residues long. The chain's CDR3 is CASKFGASGTYEQYF. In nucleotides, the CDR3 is TGTGCCAGCAAGTTCGGGGCTAGCGGAACCTACGAGCAGTACTTC.

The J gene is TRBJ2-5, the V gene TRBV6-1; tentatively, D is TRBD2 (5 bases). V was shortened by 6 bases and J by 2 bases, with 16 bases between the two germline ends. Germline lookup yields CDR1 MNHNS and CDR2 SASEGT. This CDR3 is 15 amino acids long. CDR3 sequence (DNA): TGTGCCAGCAGCGGACTCCGTGGCCCACAAGAGACCCAGTACTTC. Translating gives CASSGLRGPQETQYF.

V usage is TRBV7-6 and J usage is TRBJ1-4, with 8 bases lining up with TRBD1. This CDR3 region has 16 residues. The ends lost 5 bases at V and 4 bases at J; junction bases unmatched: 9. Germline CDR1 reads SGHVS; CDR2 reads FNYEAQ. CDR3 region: CASSQGQGGGNEKLFF. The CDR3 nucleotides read TGTGCCAGCAGCCAAGGACAGGGCGGCGGTAATGAAAAACTGTTTTTT.